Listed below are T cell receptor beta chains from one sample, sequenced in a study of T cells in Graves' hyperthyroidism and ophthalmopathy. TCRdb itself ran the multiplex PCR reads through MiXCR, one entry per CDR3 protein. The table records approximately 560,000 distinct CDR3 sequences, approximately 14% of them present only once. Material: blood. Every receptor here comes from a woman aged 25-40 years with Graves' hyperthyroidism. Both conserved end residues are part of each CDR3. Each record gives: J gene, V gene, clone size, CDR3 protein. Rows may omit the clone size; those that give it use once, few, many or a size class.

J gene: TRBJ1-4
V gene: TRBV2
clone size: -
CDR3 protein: CASSKYRAGEKLFF

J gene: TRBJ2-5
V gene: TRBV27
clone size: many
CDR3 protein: CASSSSLALQETQYF

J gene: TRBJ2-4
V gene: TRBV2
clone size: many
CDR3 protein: CASNFIAKNIQYF

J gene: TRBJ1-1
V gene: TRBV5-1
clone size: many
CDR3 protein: CASSLDGRGAFF

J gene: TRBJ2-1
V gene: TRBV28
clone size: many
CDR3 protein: CASRSVAVAYNEQFF

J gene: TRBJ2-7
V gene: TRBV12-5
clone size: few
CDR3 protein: CASGLPRLAGSEQYF

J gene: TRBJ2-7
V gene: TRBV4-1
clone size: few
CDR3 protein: CASSPTVPQGALSYEQYF

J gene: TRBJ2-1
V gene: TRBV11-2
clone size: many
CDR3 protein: CASSRATLPRDRWGGNEQFF

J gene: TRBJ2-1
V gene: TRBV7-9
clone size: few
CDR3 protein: CASSLAIAGYNEQFF

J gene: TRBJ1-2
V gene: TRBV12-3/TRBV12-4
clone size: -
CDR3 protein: CASSLMDGYTF

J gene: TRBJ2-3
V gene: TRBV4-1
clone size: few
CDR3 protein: CASSLRTGAGTDTQYF

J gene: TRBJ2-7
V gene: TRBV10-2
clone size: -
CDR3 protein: CASRYGRLSYEQYF

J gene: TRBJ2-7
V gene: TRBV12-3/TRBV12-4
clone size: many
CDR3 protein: CASRISGSKYEQYF

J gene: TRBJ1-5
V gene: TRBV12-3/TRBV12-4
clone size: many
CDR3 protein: CASSLTGVFNQPQHF

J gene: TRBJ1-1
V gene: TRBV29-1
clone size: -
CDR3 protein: CSVVGGRRNTEAFF

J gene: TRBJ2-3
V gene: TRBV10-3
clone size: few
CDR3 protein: CAISESSRVKSGDTQYF

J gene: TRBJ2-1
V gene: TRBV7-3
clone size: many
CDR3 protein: CASSSLAAGGNEQFF

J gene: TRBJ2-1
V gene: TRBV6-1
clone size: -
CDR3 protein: CASRGQGGTYNEQFF

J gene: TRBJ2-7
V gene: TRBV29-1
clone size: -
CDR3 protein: CSVEVTSPPSYEQYF

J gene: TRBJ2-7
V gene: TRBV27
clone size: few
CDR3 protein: CASKSGQGYEQYF

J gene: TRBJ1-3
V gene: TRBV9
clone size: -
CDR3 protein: CASSGDTIYF

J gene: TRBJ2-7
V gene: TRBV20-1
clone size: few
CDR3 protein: CSARTSDYEQYF

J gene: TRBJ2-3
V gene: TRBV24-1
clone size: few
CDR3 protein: CATSDTSGSGTDTQYF

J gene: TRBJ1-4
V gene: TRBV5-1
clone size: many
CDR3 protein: CASSSGTGNEKLFF

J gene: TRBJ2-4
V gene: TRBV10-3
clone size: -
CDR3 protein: CAISASFARFVSDIQYF

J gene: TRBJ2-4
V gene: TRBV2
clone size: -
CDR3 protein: CASTREFGNIQYF

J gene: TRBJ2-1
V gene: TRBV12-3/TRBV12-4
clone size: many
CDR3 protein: CASSLRGLADEQFF

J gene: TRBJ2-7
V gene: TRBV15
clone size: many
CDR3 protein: CATSRALSQREAYEQYF

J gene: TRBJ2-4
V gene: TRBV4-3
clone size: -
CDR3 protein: CASSQETSGRTGNIQYF

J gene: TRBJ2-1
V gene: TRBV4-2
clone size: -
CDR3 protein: CASSQDGLASWGEQFF

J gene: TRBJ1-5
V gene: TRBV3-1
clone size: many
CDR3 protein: CASSQVGDQPQHF

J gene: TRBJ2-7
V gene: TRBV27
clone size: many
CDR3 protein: CASSPSTGSYEQYF

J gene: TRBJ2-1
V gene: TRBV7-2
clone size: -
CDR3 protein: CASSLAVTGGDEQFF

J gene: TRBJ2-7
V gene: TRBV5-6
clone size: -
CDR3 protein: CASSSGPAGNYEQYF

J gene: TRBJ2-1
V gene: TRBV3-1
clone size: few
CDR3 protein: CASSPGTSLFF

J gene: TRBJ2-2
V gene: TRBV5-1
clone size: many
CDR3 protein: CASSLSVAVADTGELFF

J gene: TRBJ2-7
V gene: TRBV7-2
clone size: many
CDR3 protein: CASSRGGGTSGTYEQYF

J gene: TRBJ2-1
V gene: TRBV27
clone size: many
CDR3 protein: CASSPFEDPYNEQFF

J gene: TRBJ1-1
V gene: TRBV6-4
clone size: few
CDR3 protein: CASSDSSRTEAFF

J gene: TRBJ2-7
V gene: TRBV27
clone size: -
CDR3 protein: CASSFGPGGGSINEQYF

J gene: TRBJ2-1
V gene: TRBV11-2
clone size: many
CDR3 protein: CASSLDPGLASFNEQFF

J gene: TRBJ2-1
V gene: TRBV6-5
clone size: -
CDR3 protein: CASSYLGTGGGASGTSYNEQFF

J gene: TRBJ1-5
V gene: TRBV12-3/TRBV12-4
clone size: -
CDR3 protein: CASSLNDNQPQHF

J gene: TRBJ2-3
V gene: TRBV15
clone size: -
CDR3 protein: CATSTIVAGGPDTQYF

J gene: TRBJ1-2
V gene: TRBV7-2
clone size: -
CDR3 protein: CASSSGTGVDPYGYTF

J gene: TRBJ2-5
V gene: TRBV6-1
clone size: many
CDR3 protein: CASSEETSGWRWGETQYF

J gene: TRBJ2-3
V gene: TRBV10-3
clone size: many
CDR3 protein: CAISELPTSTDTQYF

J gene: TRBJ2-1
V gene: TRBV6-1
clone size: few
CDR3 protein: CASKPTGLGNEQFF

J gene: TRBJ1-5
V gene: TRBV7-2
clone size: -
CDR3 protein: CASSLKTGNQPQHF

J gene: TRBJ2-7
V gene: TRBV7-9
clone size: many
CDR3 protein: CASSSTSSKREQYF

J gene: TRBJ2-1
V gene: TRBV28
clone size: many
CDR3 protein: CASSWGGFGNEQFF